The T cell receptor (beta chain) under discussion was sequenced for a study of blood T cells in healthy people across ages. Overall study context: Through template switching, about one barcoded beta molecule was captured per two T cells, as measured in model experiments.

Trimming removed 6 bases from V and 7 bases from J, with 16 bases in between. In germline, CDR1 is MNHEY, CDR2 SMNVEV (reference sequence). The CDR3 has 14 amino acids. General study points: Naive CD4+ cells and diversity were both higher in long-lived donors than in aged donors.

With regard to this clonotype: Its antigen is as yet unknown.

Using a J-beta primer mix together with a sample-barcoded 5' primer, a second PCR was run for 7 to 11 cycles. Sequencing yielded, for each sample, at least 2.5 million paired-end reads carrying CDR3. TCRdb independently ran MiXCR on the 5' RACE reads; one entry per CDR3 protein. The sample shows 1,300,000 or so distinct CDR3 sequences, approximately 59% of them seen only once. Material: blood. The chain uses TRBV27 and TRBJ1-5, with D possibly TRBD1 on 5 matching bases. This receptor was obtained from a man aged 18 to 30 in good health. DNA of the CDR3: TGTGCCAGCAGCCCCAGCTCGGAGGGGCAGCCCCAGCATTTT. This encodes CASSPSSEGQPQHF.